The source of this T cell receptor beta chain is a study of blood T cell repertoires in COVID-19. For the study at large: COVID-19 samples collected from the United States, Italy and Spain covered acute and convalescent phases. The cDNA or gDNA used as material had been derived from T cells, B-cell-depleted T cells, or PBMCs.

Per the original methods: Scientists estimated how many nucleated cells there were by amplifying reference gene primers. Using immunoSEQ multiplex PCR, the repertoire was profiled, and TCRdb retains in-frame clones only, with some absent. V and J calls and clone size are given by that table; D and trimming were obtained from the DNA. The data hold roughly 200,000 clones, with around 88% observed a single time. This CDR3 comprises 14 residues. V lost 2 bases and J lost 4; bases outside the gene matches: 3. Germline V gene lookup returns CDR1 LNHDA and CDR2 SQIVND (reference sequence). The sequenced material came from peripheral blood. This chain uses TRBV19 with TRBJ1-1, with TRBD1 identical over 8 bases. This sequence originates from a man in his late teens or twenties with active or convalescent COVID-19. Written as DNA, the CDR3 is TGTGCCAGTAGTATACTGGGGACAGGCACTGAAGCTTTCTTT. Amino acid sequence: CASSILGTGTEAFF.